Below are 11 T cell receptor beta chains sequenced from a single sample in a study of cytomegalovirus exposure and HLA in healthy donors. The PCR contained 60 Vbeta and 13 Jbeta primers. Clones were read by immunoSEQ multiplex PCR, and TCRdb kept only the in-frame ones, dropping some. The sample has roughly 190,000 clones; roughly 8.7% are singletons. Material: PBMCs. The receptors were gathered from a woman in her thirties in good health and CMV-seropositive.

This clone was seen more than once but under ten times. The V and J genes are TRBV9 and TRBJ2-5; 8 nucleotides align to TRBD2. The J call may be in error: the DNA end matches TRBJ2-7 better. Germline-derived CDR1 and CDR2 are SGDLS and YYNGEE. The CDR3 loop spans 17 amino acids. The CDR3 protein is CASDPYGATSAAYEQYF. Here the CDR3 DNA reads TGTGCCAGCGACCCTTATGGGGCGACTAGCGCCGCCTACGAGCAGTACTTC.

The V call is TRBV6-1, the J call TRBJ2-1, with TRBD2 matching 8 bases. Germline V gene data show CDR1 as MNHNS and CDR2 as SASEGT. The CDR3 sequence is 15 residues long. V trimming: 2 bases; J trimming: 8 bases; junction bases outside the gene matches: 8. The CDR3 here is CASSEWETSVYEQFF. The DNA for the CDR3 is TGTGCCAGCAGTGAATGGGAGACTAGCGTCTATGAGCAGTTCTTC.

The chain carries TRBV30 and TRBJ2-1, with 7 bases lining up with TRBD2. CDR3 size: 14 residues. Per the germline V gene, CDR1 is GTSNPN and CDR2 is SVGIG (reference sequence). The V segment lost 5 bases and the J segment 6 bases; nucleotides outside the gene matches: 10. The CDR3 DNA is TGTGCCTGGGCTCGACTAGCAAGGGGCAATGAGCAGTTCTTC. Amino acid sequence: CAWARLARGNEQFF.

The CDR3 nucleotides are TGTGCAAGTCTTCAGCTTAGTCCGGGACTACCTTCGACCCAGTACTTC. Protein sequence: CASLQLSPGLPSTQYF. This chain connects TRBV12-2 to TRBJ2-5; TRBD2 is the table's D call, not checked against the DNA. TRBV12-2 is a listed pseudogene. The CDR3 runs to 16 residues.

This clone was seen a few times. The gene calls are TRBV9 and TRBJ1-1; no firm D call. The V gene lost 0 bases and the J gene lost 3 bases, with 9 bases spanning the gap. Germline assignment: CDR1 SGDLS and CDR2 YYNGEE. The CDR3 contains 14 residues. CDR3: CASSVGLSHTEAFF. As DNA, the CDR3 is TGTGCCAGCAGCGTAGGACTATCCCACACTGAAGCTTTCTTT.

This clone was seen only a few times. The chain joins TRBV5-1 to TRBJ1-1, with 8 positions matching TRBD1. Germline CDR1 is SGHRS and CDR2 is YFSETQ. The CDR3 consists of 14 residues. After removal of 1 base from V and 6 bases from J, the junction contained 5 bases not matched to a gene. The CDR3 nucleotides read TGCGCCAGCAGCTTGACAGGGGGTGACTCTGAAGCTTTCTTT. This gives the protein CASSLTGGDSEAFF.

Only a few counts were recorded for this clone. This chain links TRBV4-1 with TRBJ1-4; TRBD1 agrees at 7 bases. Per the germline V gene, CDR1 is MGHRA and CDR2 is YSYEKL. This CDR3 has 14 amino acids. The V gene end was trimmed by 6 bases and the J gene end by 14 bases; junction bases not matched to a gene: 15. As DNA, the CDR3 is TGCGCCAGCAGTACAACCGGGACAGTGGATTGGCTGTTTTTT. As protein: CASSTTGTVDWLFF.

The chain is built from TRBV7-9 and TRBJ2-7, with 13 bases lining up with TRBD2. CDR3 length: 15 amino acids. The V segment lost 1 base and the J segment 6 bases; nucleotides outside the gene matches: 3. Germline values: CDR1 SEHNR, CDR2 FQNEAQ (reference sequence). The CDR3 sequence is CASSLGGLAGREQYF. The CDR3 DNA follows: TGTGCCAGCAGCTTAGGGGGACTAGCGGGACGCGAGCAGTACTTC.

This clone was picked up a small number of times. Other nucleotide sequences in the sample specify the same CDR3. As DNA, the CDR3 is TGTGCCAGCAAAGACAGGTCCTACGAGCAGTACTTC. It specifies CASKDRSYEQYF. V usage is TRBV6-5 and J usage is TRBJ2-7, with a weak D call TRBD1 (6 bases). The CDR3 runs 12 residues. Trimming shortened V by 7 bases and J by 1 base, and 8 bases separated the two germline ends. CDR1 and CDR2 from the germline V gene are MNHEY and SVGAGI.

The V and J genes are TRBV2 and TRBJ2-7, with 7 bases fitting TRBD1. V lost 8 bases to trimming and J lost 3 bases; unmatched junction nucleotides: 10. The CDR3 contains 14 residues. Germline V gene data show CDR1 as SNHLY and CDR2 as FYNNEI. CDR3 sequence reads: CASQTGTVIYEQYF. In nucleotides, the CDR3 is TGTGCCAGCCAGACCGGGACAGTGATCTACGAGCAGTACTTC.

This clone was observed a few times. This chain uses TRBV2 with TRBJ2-6; maybe TRBD2 (6 bases). Germline CDR1 is SNHLY and CDR2 is FYNNEI. V dropped 5 bases and J dropped 7 bases, with 15 bases sitting between them. The CDR3 length is 15 residues. CDR3 amino acids: CASSSPGEGANVLTF. DNA of the CDR3: TGTGCCAGCAGTAGCCCGGGAGAAGGCGCCAACGTCCTGACTTTC.